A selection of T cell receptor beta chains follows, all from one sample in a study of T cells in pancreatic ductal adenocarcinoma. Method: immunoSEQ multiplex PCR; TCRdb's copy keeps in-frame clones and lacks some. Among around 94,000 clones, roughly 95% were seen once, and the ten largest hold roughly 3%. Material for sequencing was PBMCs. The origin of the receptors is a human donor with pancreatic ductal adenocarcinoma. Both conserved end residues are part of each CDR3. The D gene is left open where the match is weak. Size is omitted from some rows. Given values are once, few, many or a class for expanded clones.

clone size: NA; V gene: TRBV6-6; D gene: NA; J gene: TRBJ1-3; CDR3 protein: CASLFGAGDTIYF; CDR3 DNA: TGTGCCAGCCTTTTCGGGGCAGGGGACACCATATATTTT
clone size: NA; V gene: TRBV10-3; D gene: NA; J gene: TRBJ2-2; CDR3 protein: CAISESGTGELFF; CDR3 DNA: TGTGCCATCAGTGAGTCCGGCACCGGGGAGCTGTTTTTT
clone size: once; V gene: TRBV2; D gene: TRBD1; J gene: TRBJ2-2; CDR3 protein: CASRGQYTGELFF; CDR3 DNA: TGTGCCAGCAGGGGACAGTACACCGGGGAGCTGTTTTTT
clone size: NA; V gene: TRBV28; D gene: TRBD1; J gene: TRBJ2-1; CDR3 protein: CASRYSGTGYNEQFF; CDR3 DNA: TGTGCCAGCCGTTACTCCGGGACAGGCTACAATGAGCAGTTCTTC
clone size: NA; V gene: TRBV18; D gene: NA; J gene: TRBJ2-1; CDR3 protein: CASSPILENEQFF; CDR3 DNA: TGTGCCAGCTCACCAATACTGGAGAATGAGCAGTTCTTC
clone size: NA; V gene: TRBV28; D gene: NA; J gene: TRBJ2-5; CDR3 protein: CASSFLSYRHKETQYF; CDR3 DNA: TGTGCCAGCAGTTTTCTCAGTTATCGACACAAAGAGACCCAGTACTTC
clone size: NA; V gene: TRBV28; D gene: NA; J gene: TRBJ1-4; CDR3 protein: CASSQADEKLFF; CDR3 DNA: TGTGCCAGCAGCCAGGCAGATGAAAAACTGTTTTTT
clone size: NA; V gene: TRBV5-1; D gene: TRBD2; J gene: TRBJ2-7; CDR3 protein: CASSLGWTSGRPEQYF; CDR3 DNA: TGCGCCAGCAGCTTAGGGTGGACTAGCGGGAGACCCGAGCAGTACTTC
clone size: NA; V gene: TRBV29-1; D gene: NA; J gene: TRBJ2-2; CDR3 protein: CSVESYTGELFF; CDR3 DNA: TGCAGCGTTGAATCCTACACCGGGGAGCTGTTTTTT
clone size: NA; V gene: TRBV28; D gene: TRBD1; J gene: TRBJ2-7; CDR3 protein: CASSSLSGGVSSYEQYF; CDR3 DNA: TGTGCCAGCAGTTCTCTCTCAGGGGGAGTCAGCTCCTACGAGCAGTACTTC
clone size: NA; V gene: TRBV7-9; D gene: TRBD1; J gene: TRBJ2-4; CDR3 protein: CASSSPGQQTGLAKNIQYF; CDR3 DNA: TGTGCCAGCAGCTCGCCGGGACAGCAAACCGGGCTAGCCAAAAACATTCAGTACTTC
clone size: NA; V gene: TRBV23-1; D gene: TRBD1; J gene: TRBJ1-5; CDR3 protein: CASTPGTVSNQPQHF; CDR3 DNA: TGCGCCAGCACCCCTGGGACAGTTAGCAATCAGCCCCAGCATTTT
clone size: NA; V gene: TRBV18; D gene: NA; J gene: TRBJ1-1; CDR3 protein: CASSPLGHQNTEAFF; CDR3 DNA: TGTGCCAGCTCACCCTTGGGACATCAGAACACTGAAGCTTTCTTT
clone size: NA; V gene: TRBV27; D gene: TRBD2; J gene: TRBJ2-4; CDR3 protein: CASRPWRGADIQYF; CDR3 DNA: TGTGCCAGCAGACCCTGGCGGGGGGCAGACATTCAGTACTTC
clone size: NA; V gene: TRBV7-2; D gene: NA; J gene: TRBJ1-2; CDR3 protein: CASSLGGASYGYTF; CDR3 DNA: TGTGCCAGCAGCTTAGGGGGCGCGAGCTATGGCTACACCTTC
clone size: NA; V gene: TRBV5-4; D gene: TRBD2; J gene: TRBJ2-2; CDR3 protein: CASSLSGRAGELFF; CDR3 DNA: TGTGCCAGCAGCCTTAGCGGGAGGGCTGGGGAGCTGTTTTTT
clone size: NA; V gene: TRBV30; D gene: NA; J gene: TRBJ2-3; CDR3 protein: CAWSVVSGGDTQYF; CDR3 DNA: TGTGCCTGGAGTGTGGTTAGCGGAGGGGATACGCAGTATTTT
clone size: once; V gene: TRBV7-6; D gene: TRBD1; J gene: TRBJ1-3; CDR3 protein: CASSLVTGGGGNTIYF; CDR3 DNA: TGTGCCAGCAGCCTCGTGACAGGGGGAGGTGGAAACACCATATATTTT
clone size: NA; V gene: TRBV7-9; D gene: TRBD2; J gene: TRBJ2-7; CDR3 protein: CASSPSGRETEQYF; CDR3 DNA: TGTGCCAGCAGCCCTAGCGGGAGGGAAACCGAGCAGTACTTC
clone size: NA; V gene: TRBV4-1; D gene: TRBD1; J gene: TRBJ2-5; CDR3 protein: CASSQDRGQIIKETQYF; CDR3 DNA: TGCGCCAGCAGCCAAGATCGGGGACAGATCATTAAAGAGACCCAGTACTTC
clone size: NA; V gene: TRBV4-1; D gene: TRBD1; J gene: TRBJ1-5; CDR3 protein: CASRLGQVSNQPQHF; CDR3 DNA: TGCGCCAGCAGACTAGGACAGGTTAGCAATCAGCCCCAGCATTTT
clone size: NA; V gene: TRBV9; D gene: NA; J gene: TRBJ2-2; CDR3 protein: CASSVGSRIGTGELFF; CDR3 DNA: TGTGCCAGCAGCGTAGGGAGCCGCATCGGCACCGGGGAGCTGTTTTTT
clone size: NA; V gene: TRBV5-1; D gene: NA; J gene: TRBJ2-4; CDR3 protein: CASSFGPAVAKNIQYF; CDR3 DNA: TGCGCCAGCAGCTTTGGTCCAGCGGTAGCCAAAAACATTCAGTACTTC
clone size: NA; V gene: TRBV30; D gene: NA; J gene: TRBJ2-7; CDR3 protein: CAWSDGQTYEQYF; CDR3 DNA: TGTGCCTGGAGTGATGGTCAGACCTACGAGCAGTACTTC
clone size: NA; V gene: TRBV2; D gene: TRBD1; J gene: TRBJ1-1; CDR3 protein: CASSEQGGHTEAFF; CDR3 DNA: TGTGCCAGCAGTGAACAGGGGGGTCACACTGAAGCTTTCTTT
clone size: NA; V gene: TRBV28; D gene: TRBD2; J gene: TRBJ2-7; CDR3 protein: CASSLTSGRMSHEQYF; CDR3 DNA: TGTGCCAGCAGTCTGACTAGCGGGAGGATGAGCCACGAGCAGTACTTC
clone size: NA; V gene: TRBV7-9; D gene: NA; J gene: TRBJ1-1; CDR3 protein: CASSLELDTEAFF; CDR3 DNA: TGTGCCAGCAGCTTAGAACTGGACACTGAAGCTTTCTTT
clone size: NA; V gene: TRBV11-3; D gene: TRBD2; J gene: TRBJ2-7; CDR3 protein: CASSRGGPYEQYF; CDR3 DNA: TGTGCCAGCAGCCGGGGGGGTCCCTACGAGCAGTACTTC
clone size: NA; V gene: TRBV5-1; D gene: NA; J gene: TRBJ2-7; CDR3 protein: CASSTAPQGVEQYF; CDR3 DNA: TGCGCCAGCAGCACGGCCCCCCAAGGGGTCGAGCAGTACTTC
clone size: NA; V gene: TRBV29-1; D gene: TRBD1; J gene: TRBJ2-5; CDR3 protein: CSAGPGQQETQYF; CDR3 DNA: TGCAGCGCTGGACCGGGACAGCAAGAGACCCAGTACTTC